This TCR beta chain originates from a study of monozygotic twins with inflammatory bowel disease. The germline gives CDR1 DFQATT, CDR2 SNEGSKA (reference sequence). The length of the CDR3 is 12 residues. TCRdb re-called the 5' RACE reads and shows each CDR3 protein once, DNA omitted. The table lists 190,000 or so distinct CDR3 sequences. This chain uses TRBV20-1 with TRBJ1-6; TCRdb names TRBD1, which stays unverified in the absence of DNA. This TCR came from a human donor with ulcerative colitis or Crohn's disease, or a healthy co-twin of an affected twin (not recorded which). The source material was blood. This chain's CDR3 is CSGGSYNSPLHF.